One T cell receptor beta chain is described in this entry. It lacks a known antigen. Base quality data are lacking; no much larger clone is found one base away. Libraries were built with the immunoSEQ multiplex PCR assay. T cell repertoires were profiled with deep sequencing of rearranged TCR beta loci together with multiparametric flow cytometry. As stored in TCRdb, this immuneACCESS dataset retains in-frame rearrangements with V and J assigned. A fraction of the clones does not appear; measured against another copy, unresolved V genes explain less than half of the discrepancy, and the remainder lacks a known reason. This sample holds around 27,000 clones; around 90% were observed only once. The ten largest clones take up around 0.82% of the sample. This specimen comes from a study of lymphopenia after photon versus proton radiotherapy (dated by TCRdb to the late 2010s). About the study as a whole: The study compared the immunological effects of photon versus proton radiation therapy in patients with gastrointestinal tumors who developed high-grade lymphopenia. The cohort comprised roughly 20 patients with gastrointestinal tumors who received either photon or proton therapy and then developed lymphopenia. The goal of the study was to characterize the differences between the two radiation modalities in how they affect the immune system.

On the study overall, not on this receptor specifically: Across the cohort, a larger post-nadir drop in TCR diversity was inversely correlated with overall survival time among patients who died. The authors looked at the survival association only in patients who died, and they framed better survival with proton therapy as a possibility rather than a demonstrated result. Relative stability during treatment was observed in proton-treated patients, whereas loss of naive T cells and TCR diversity and gain of effector/memory populations were observed in photon-treated patients. After the lymphocyte count nadir, oligoclonal expansion, especially of CD8+ Temra cells, was observed in photon-treated repertoires, and the drop in diversity was driven by this expansion.

V gives up 7 bases and J gives up 0 bases, and the segment between their germline ends measures 10 bases. CDR3 length: 15 amino acids, cysteine to phenylalanine. The kept DNA is CDR3 alone, 45 bases in frame from the first base. CDR1 and CDR2, per the germline V gene, are SNHLY and FYNNEI. The specimen was peripheral blood, collected from a patient treated with photon-based radiotherapy. This receptor chain uses TRBV2 and TRBJ1-6; the D gene identity is not certain. The receptor comes from a woman aged 50 to 60 with cholangiocarcinoma. The CDR3 region reads CASILGSSYNSPLHF. The DNA is as follows: TGTGCCAGCATCTTAGGGAGCTCCTATAATTCACCCCTCCACTTT.